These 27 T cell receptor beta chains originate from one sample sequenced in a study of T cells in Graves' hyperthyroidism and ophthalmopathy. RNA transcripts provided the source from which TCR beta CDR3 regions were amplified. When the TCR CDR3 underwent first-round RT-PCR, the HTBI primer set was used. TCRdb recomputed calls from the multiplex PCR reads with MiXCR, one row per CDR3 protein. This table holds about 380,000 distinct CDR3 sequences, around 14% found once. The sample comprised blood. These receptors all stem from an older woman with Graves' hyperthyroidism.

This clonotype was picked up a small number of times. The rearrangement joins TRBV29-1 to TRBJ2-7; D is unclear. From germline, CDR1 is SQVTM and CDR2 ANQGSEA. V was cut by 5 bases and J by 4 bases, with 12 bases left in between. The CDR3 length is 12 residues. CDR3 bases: TGCAGCGTTAGGAGCACAGATTACGAGCAGTACTTC. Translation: CSVRSTDYEQYF.

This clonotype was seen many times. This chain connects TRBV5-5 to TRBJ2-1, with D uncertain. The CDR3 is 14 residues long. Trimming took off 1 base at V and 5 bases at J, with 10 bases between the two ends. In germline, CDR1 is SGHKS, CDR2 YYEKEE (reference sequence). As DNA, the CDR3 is TGTGCCAGCAGCTTGCTTGCGGCCAACAATGAGCAGTTCTTC. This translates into CASSLLAANNEQFF.

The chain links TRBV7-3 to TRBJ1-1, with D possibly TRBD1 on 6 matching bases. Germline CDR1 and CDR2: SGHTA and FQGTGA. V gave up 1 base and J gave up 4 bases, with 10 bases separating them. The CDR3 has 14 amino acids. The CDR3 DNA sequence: TGTGCCAGCAGCTTAAAGGGGGGGGGCACTGAAGCTTTCTTT. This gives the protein CASSLKGGGTEAFF.

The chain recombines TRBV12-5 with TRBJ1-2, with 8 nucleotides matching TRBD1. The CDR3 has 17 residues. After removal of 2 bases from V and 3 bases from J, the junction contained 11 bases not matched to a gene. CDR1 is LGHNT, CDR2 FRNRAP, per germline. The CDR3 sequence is CASGLTSTGVGDYGYTF. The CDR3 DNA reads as TGTGCTAGTGGTTTGACCTCGACAGGGGTTGGGGACTATGGCTACACCTTC.

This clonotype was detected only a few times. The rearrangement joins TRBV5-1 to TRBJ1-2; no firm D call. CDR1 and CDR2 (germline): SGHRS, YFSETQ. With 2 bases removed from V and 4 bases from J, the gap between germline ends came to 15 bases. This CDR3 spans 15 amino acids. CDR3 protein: CASSFNSQDGYGYTF. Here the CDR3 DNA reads TGCGCCAGCAGCTTTAACTCCCAGGACGGCTATGGCTACACCTTC.

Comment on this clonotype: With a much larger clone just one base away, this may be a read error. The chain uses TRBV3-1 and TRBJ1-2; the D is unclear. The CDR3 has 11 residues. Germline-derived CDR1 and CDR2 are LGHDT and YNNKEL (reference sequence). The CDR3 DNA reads TGTGCCAGCAGGCTTGGGGATGGCGACACCTTC. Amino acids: CASRLGDGDTF.

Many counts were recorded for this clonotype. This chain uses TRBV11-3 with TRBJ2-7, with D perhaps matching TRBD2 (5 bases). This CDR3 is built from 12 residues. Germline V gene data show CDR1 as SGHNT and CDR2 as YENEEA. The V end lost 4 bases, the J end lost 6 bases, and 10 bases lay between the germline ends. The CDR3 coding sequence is TGTGCCAGCAGCTCACGACGGGGCGAGCAGTACTTC. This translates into CASSSRRGEQYF.

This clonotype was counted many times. The CDR3 loop reads CAIKIAGGPDTQYF. The CDR3, as DNA: TGTGCCATCAAGATAGCGGGAGGACCCGATACGCAGTATTTT. The chain uses TRBV10-3 and TRBJ2-3; 10 nucleotides agree with TRBD2. The CDR3 covers 14 residues. Germline V lookup: CDR1 ENHRY, CDR2 SYGVKD. The V gene end was trimmed by 7 bases and the J gene end by 6 bases; junction bases not matched to a gene: 7.

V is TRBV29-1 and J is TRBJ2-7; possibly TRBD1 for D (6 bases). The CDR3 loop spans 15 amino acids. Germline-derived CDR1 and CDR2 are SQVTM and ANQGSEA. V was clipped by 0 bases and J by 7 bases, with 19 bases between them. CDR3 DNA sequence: TGCAGCGTTGAAGAGGGGGCAGGTCGTCCAGGAGAGCAGTACTTC. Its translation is CSVEEGAGRPGEQYF.

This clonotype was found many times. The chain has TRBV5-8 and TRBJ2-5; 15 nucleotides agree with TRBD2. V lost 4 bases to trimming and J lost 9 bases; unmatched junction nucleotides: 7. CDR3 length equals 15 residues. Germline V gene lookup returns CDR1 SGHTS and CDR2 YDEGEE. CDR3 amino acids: CASSVPGLAGGSQYF. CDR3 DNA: TGTGCCAGCAGCGTCCCGGGACTAGCGGGAGGTTCCCAGTACTTC.

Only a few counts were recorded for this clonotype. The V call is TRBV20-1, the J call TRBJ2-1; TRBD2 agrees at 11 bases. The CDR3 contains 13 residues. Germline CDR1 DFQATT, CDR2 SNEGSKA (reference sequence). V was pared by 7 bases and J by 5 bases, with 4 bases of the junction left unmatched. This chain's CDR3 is CSVTSGNHNEQFF. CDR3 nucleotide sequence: TGCAGTGTGACTAGCGGGAACCACAATGAGCAGTTCTTC.

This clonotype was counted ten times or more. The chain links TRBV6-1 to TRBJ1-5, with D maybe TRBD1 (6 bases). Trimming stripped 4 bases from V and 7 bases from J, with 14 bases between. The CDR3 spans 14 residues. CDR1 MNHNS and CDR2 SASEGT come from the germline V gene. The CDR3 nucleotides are TGTGCCAGCAGTGTACAGGGCACAGGCCAGCCCCAGCATTTT. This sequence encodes CASSVQGTGQPQHF.

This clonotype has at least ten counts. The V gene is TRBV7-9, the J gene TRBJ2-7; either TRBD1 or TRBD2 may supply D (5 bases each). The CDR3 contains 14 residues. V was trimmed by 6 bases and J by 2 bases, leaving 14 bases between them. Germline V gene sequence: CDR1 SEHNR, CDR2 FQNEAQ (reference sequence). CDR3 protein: CASRGDRDPYEQYF. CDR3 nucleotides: TGTGCCAGCAGGGGGGATCGAGACCCCTACGAGCAGTACTTC.

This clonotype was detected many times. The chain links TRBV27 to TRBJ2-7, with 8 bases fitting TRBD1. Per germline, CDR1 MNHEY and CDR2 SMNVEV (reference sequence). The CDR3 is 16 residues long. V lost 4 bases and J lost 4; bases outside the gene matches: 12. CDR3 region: CASSSSSTGVRYEQYF. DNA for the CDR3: TGTGCCAGCAGTTCAAGTTCGACAGGGGTAAGGTACGAGCAGTACTTC.

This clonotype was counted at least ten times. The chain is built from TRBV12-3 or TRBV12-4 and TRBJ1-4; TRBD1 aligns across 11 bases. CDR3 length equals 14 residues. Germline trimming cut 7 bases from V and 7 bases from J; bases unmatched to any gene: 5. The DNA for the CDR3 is TGTGCCAGCACGGTCGGGACAGGGGGTGAAAAACTGTTTTTT. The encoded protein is CASTVGTGGEKLFF.

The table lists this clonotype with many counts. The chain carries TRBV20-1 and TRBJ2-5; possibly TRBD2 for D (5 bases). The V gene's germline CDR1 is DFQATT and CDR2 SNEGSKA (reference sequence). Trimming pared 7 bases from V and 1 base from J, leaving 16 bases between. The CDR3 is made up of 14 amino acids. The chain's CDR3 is CSVADGLIQETQYF. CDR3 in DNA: TGCAGTGTCGCGGACGGACTGATCCAAGAGACCCAGTACTTC.

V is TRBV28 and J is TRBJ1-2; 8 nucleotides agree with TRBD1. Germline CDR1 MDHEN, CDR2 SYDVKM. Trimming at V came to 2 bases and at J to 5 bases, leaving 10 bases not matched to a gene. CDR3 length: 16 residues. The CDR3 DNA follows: TGTGCCAGCAGTTTAATCGGGACAGGAATTGGTTATGGCTACACCTTC. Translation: CASSLIGTGIGYGYTF.

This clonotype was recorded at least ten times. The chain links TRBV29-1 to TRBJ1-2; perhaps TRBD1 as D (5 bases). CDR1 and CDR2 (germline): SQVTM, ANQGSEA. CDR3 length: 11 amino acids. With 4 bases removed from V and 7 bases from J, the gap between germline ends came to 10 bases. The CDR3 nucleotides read TGCAGCGTTGGACGGGGGTCTGGCTACACCTTC. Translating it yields CSVGRGSGYTF.

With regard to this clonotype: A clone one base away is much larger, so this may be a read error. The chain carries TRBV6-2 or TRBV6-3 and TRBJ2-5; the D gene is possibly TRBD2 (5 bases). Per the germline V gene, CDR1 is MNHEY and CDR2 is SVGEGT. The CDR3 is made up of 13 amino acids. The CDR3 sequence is CVSTDHSGETQYF. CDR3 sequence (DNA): TGTGTCAGTACCGACCACTCGGGGGAGACCCAGTACTTC.

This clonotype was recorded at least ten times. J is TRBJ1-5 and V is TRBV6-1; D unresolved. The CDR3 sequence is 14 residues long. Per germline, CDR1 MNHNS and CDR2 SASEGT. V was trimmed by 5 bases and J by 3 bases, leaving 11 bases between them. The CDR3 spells CASSPHGDNQPQHF. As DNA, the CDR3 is TGTGCCAGCAGTCCGCACGGAGACAATCAGCCCCAGCATTTT.

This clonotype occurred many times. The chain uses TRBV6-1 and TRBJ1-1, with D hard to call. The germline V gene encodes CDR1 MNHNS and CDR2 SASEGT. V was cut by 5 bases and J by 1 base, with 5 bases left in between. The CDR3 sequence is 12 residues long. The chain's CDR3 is CASSRGNTEAFF. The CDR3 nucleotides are TGTGCCAGCAGTCGGGGGAACACTGAAGCTTTCTTT.

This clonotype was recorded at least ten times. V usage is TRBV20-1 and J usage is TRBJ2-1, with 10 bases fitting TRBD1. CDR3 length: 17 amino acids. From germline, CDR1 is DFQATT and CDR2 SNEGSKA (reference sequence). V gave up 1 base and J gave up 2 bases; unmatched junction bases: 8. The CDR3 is CSARAGTGAGAYNEQFF. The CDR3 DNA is TGCAGTGCTAGAGCCGGGACAGGGGCTGGCGCCTACAATGAGCAGTTCTTC.

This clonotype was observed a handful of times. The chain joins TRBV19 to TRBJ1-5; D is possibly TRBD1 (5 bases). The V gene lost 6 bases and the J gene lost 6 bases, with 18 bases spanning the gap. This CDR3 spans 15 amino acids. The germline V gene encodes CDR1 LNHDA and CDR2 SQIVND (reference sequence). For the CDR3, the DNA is TGTGCCAGTAGGGACTTGGGGGAGGGTATTCAGCCCCAGCATTTT. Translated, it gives CASRDLGEGIQPQHF.

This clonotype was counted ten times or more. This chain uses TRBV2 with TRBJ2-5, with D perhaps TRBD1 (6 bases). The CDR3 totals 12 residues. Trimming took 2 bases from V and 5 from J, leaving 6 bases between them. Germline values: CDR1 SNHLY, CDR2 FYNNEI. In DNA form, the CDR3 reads TGTGCCAGCAGTGAAACAGGGGAGACCCAGTACTTC. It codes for CASSETGETQYF. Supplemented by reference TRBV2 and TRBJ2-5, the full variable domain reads EPEVTQTPSHQVTQMGQEVILRCVPISNHLYFYWYRQILGQKVEFLVSFYNNEISEKSEIFDDQFSVERPDGSNFTLKIRSTKLEDSAMYFCASSETGETQYFGPGTRLLVL.

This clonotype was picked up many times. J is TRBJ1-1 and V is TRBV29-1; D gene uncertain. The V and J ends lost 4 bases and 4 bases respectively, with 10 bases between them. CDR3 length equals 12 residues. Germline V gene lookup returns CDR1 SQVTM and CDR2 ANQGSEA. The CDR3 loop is CSVVRGSTEAFF. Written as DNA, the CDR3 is TGCAGCGTTGTACGGGGATCCACTGAAGCTTTCTTT.

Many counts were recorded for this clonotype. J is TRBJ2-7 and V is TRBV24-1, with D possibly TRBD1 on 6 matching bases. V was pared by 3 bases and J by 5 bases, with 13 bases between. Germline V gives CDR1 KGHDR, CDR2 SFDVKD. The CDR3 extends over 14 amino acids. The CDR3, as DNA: TGTGCCACCAGTGATGGGACAACCCTCCACGAGCAGTACTTC. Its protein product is CATSDGTTLHEQYF.

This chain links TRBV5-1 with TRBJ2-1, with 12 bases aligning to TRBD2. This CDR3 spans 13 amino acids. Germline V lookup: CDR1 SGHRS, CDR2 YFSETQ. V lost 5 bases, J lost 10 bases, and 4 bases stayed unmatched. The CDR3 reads CASRLAGGDEQFF. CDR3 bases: TGCGCCAGCAGACTAGCGGGAGGCGACGAGCAGTTCTTC. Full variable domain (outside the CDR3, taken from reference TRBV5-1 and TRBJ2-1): KAGVTQTPRYLIKTRGQQVTLSCSPISGHRSVSWYQQTPGQGLQFLFEYFSETQRNKGNFPGRFSGRQFSNSRSEMNVSTLELGDSALYLCASRLAGGDEQFFGPGTRLTVL.